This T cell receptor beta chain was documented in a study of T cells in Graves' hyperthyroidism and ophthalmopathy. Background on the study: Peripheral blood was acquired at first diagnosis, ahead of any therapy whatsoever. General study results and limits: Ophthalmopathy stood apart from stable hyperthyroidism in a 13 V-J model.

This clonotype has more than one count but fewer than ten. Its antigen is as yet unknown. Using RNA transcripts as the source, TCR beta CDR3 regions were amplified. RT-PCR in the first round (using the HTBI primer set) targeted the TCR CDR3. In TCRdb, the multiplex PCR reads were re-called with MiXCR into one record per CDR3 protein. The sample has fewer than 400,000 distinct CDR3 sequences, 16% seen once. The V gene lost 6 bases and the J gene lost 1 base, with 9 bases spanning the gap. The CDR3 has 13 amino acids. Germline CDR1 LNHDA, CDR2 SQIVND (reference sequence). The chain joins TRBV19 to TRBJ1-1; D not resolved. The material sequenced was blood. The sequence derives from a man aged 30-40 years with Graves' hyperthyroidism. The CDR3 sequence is CASRWVPNTEAFF. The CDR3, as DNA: TGTGCCAGTAGGTGGGTTCCGAACACTGAAGCTTTCTTT.